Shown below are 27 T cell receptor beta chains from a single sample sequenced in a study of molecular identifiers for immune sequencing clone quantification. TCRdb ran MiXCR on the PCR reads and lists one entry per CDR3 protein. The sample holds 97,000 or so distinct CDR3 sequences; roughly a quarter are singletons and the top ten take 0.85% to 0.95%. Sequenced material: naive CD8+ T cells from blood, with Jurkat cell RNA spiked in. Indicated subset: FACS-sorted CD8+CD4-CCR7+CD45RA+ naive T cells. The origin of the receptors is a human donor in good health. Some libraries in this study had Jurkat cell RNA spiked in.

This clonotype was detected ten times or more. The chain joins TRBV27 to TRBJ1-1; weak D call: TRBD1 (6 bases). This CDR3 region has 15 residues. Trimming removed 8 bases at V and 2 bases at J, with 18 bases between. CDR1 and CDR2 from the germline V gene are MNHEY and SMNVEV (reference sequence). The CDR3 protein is CASGRRDNLNTEAFF. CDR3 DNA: TGTGCCAGCGGGAGACGGGACAATCTTAACACTGAAGCTTTCTTT.

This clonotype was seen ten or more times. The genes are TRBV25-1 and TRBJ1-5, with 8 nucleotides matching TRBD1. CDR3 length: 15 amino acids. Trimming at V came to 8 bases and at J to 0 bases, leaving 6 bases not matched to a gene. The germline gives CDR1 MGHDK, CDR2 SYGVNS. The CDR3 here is CASAGQDYSNQPQHF. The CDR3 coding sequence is TGTGCCAGCGCGGGACAGGACTATAGCAATCAGCCCCAGCATTTT.

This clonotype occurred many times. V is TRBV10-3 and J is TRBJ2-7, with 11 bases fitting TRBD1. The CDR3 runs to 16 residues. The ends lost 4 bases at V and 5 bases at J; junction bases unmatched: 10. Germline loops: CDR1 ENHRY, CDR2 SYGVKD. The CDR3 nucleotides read TGTGCCATCAGTGCCCGAGGACAGGGGGCGTATAACGAGCAGTACTTC. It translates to CAISARGQGAYNEQYF.

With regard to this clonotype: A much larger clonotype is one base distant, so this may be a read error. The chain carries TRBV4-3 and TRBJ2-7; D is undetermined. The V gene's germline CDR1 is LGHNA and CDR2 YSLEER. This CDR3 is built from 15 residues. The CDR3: CASSQDRTVSYAQYF. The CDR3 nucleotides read TGCGCCAGCAGCCAGGACCGGACGGTCTCCTACGCGCAGTACTTC.

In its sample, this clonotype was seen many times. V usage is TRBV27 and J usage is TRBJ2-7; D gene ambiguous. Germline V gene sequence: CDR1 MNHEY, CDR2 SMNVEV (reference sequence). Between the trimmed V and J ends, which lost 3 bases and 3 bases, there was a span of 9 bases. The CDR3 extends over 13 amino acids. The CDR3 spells CASSLGTIYEQYF. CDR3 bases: TGTGCCAGCAGTTTGGGTACTATCTACGAGCAGTACTTC.

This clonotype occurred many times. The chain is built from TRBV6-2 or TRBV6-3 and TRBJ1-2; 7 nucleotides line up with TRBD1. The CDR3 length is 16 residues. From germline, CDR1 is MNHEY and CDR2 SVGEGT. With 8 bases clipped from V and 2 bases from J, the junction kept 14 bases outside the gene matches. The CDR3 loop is CASLKKTGTENYGYTF. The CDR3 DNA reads TGTGCCAGCTTAAAGAAAACCGGGACAGAGAACTATGGCTACACCTTC.

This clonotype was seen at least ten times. The CDR3 sequence: CASSHWTPNQPQHF. For the CDR3, the DNA is TGTGCCAGCAGTCACTGGACACCTAATCAGCCCCAGCATTTT. The rearrangement links TRBV12-3 or TRBV12-4 to TRBJ1-5; weak D call: TRBD1 (5 bases). V lost 5 bases and J 4 bases, leaving 12 bases between the germline ends. The CDR3 length is 14 residues.

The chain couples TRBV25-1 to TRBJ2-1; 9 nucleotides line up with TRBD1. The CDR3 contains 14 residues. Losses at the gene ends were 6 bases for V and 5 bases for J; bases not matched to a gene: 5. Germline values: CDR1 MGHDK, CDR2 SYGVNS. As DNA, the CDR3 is TGTGCCAGCAGGGGGGACAGGGCACACAATGAGCAGTTCTTC. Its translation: CASRGDRAHNEQFF.

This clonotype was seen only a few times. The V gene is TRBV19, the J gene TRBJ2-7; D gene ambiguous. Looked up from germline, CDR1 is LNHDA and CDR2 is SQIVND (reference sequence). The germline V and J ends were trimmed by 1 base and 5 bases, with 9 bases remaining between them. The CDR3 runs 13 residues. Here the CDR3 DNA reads TGTGCCAGTAGTATAGCACAGTTTAACGAGCAGTACTTC. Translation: CASSIAQFNEQYF.

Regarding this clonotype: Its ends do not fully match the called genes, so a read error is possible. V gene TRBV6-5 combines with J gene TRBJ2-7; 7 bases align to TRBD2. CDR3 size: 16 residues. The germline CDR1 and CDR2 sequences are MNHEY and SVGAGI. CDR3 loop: CASSYSTAGASYGQYF. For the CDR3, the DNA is TGTGCCAGCAGTTACTCGACGGCGGGAGCCTCCTACGGGCAGTACTTC.

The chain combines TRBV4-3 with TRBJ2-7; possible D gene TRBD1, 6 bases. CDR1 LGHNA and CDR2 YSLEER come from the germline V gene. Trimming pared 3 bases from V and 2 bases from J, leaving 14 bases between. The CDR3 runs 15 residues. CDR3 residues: CASSQGAGIAYEQYF. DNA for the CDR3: TGCGCCAGCAGCCAGGGGGCAGGGATTGCCTACGAGCAGTACTTC.

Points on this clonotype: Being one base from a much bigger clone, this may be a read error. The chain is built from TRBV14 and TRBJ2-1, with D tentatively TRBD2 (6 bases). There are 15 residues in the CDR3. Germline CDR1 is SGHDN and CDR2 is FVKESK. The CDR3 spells CASSPREWFYNGQFF. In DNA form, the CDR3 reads TGTGCCAGCAGCCCCCGGGAGTGGTTCTACAATGGGCAGTTCTTC.

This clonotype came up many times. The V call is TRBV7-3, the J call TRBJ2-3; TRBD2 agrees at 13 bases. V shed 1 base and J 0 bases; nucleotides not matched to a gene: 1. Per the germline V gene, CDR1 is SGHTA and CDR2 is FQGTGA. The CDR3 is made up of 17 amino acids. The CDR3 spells CASSLMGLAGSTDTQYF. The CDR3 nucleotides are TGTGCCAGCAGCTTAATGGGACTAGCGGGAAGCACAGATACGCAGTATTTT.

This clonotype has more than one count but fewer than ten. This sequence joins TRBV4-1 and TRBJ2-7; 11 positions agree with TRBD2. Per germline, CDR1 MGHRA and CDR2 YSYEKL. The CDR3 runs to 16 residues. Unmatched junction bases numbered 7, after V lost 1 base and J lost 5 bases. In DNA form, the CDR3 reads TGCGCCAGCAGCCAAGGACCTAGCGGGGGGAGGAACGAGCAGTACTTC. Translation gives CASSQGPSGGRNEQYF.

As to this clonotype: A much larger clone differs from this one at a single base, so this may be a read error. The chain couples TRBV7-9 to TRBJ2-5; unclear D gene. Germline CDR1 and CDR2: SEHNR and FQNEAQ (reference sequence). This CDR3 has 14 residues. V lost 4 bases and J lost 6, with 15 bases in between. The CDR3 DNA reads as TGTGCCAGCAGCTCGGGCATCGATCGGCAGACCCAGTACTTC. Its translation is CASSSGIDRQTQYF.

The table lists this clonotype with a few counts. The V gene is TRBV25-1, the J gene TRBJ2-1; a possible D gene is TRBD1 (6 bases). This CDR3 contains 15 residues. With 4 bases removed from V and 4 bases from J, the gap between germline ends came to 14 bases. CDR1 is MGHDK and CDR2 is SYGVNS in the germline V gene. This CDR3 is CASSGLLGGYNEQFF. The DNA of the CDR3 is TGTGCCAGCAGTGGATTACTAGGGGGATACAATGAGCAGTTCTTC.

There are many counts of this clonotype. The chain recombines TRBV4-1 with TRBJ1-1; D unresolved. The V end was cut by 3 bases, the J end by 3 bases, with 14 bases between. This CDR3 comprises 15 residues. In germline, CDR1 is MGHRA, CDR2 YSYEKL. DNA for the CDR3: TGCGCCAGCAGCCAGGTACCCACGGTGGACACTGAAGCTTTCTTT. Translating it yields CASSQVPTVDTEAFF.

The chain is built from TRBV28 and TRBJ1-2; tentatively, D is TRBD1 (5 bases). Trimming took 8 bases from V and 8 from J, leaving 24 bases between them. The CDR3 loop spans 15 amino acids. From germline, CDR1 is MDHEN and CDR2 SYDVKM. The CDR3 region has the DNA TGTGCCAGCTCGGGGGTCTCAGGGTCAGGCAGAGGCTACACCTTC. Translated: CASSGVSGSGRGYTF.

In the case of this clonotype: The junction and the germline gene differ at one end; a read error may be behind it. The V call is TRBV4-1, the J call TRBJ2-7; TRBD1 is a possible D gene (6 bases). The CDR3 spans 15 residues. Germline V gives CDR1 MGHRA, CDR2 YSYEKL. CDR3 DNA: TGCGTCAGCAGCCAAGATGCGGCAGGGGTCAACGAGCAGTACTTC. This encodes CVSSQDAAGVNEQYF.

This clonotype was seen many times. The CDR3 nucleotides read TGTGCCAGCAGTCCTCGGGACAGGCCGGAGTACTTC. Residues: CASSPRDRPEYF. This rearrangement joins TRBV12-3 or TRBV12-4 to TRBJ2-7; 8 bases align to TRBD1. V trimming: 5 bases; J trimming: 11 bases; junction bases outside the gene matches: 8. CDR3 size: 12 residues.

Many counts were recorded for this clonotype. Here the CDR3 reads CASSPRDRDTEAFF. DNA for the CDR3: TGTGCCAGCAGCCCACGGGACAGGGACACTGAAGCTTTCTTT. The J gene is TRBJ1-1, the V gene TRBV5-6; 9 nucleotides agree with TRBD1. CDR3 length equals 14 residues. Trimming removed 4 bases from V and 3 bases from J; junction bases left unmatched: 4. CDR1 SGHDT and CDR2 YYEEEE come from the germline V gene.

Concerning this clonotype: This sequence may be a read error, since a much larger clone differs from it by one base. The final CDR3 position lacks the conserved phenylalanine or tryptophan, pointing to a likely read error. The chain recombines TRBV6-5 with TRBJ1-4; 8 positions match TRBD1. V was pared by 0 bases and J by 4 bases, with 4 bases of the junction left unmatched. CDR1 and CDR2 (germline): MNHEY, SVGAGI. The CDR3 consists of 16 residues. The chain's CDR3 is CASSYSGTGNNEKLFL. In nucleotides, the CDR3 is TGTGCCAGCAGTTACTCTGGGACAGGAAATAATGAAAAACTGTTTTTA.

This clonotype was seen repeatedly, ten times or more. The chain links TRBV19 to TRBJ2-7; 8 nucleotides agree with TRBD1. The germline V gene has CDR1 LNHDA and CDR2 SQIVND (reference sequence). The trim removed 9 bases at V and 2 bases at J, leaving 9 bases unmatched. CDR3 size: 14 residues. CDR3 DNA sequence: TGTGCCAGCAGTCCCGGGACAGGCCCCTACGAGCAGTACTTC. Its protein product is CASSPGTGPYEQYF.

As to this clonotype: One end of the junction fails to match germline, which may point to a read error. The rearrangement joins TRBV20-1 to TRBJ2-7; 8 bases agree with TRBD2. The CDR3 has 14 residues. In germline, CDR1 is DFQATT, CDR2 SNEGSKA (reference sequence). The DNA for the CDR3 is TGCAGTGCTAAGGTGCGGGGACTAGGTGACGAGCCGTCCTTC. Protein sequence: CSAKVRGLGDEPSF.

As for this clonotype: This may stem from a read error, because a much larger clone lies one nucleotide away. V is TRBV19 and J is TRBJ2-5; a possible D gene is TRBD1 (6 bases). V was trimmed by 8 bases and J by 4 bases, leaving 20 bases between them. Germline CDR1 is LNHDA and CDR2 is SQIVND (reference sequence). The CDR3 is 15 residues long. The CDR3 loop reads CASGSRGFTRETQYF. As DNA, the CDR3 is TGTGCCAGTGGATCCAGGGGCTTCACTCGAGAGACCCAGTACTTC.

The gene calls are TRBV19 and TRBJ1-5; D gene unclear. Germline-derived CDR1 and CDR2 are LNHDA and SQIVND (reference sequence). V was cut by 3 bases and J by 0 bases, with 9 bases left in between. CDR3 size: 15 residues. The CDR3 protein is CASSIWVNSNQPQHF. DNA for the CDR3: TGTGCCAGTAGTATTTGGGTCAATAGCAATCAGCCCCAGCATTTT. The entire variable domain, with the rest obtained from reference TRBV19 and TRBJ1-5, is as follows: DGGITQSPKYLFRKEGQNVTLSCEQNLNHDAMYWYRQDPGQGLRLIYYSQIVNDFQKGDIAEGYSVSREKKESFPLTVTSAQKNPTAFYLCASSIWVNSNQPQHFGDGTRLSIL.

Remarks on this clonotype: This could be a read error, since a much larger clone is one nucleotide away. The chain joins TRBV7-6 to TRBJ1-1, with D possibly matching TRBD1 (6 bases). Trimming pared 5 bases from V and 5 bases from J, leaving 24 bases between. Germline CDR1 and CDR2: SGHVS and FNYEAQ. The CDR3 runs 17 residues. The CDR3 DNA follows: TGTGCCAGCAGCCCCGAGCTAGCGGGGGGCTCGGAAACTGAAGCTTTCTTT. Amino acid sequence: CASSPELAGGSETEAFF.